The next 26 T cell receptor beta chains were all read from a single sample in a study of OX40 agonist ivuxolimab in advanced cancers. Only in-frame clones appear in the TCRdb table, and some are missing; sequencing was by immunoSEQ multiplex PCR. The table records tens of thousands of clones, more than 85% of them present only once. Specimen: CD4+ or CD8+ T cells sorted from blood, collected in a trial of the OX40 agonist ivuxolimab. The receptors stem from an adult with an advanced solid tumor such as melanoma, head and neck, liver or kidney cancer.

The chain uses TRBV5-1 and TRBJ2-7, with 7 bases that match TRBD1. J lost 6 bases, V lost 3 bases, and 18 bases had no gene match. The germline gives CDR1 SGHRS, CDR2 YFSETQ. This CDR3 comprises 17 residues. CDR3 loop: CASSSYKQGIRLPEQYF. The CDR3 DNA sequence: TGCGCCAGCAGCTCGTATAAACAGGGGATTCGTCTTCCCGAGCAGTACTTC.

The chain carries TRBV19 and TRBJ2-7; 8 bases map to TRBD1. J was trimmed by 2 bases and V by 3 bases; bases with no gene match: 6. The CDR3 runs to 15 residues. Germline V CDR1 and CDR2: LNHDA, SQIVND (reference sequence). CDR3 protein: CASSIGQGPPYEQYF. CDR3 DNA sequence: TGTGCCAGTAGTATTGGACAGGGACCCCCCTACGAGCAGTACTTC.

This chain links TRBV11-2 with TRBJ1-4, with D possibly being TRBD1 (5 bases). V was pared by 5 bases and J by 0 bases, with 10 bases between. This CDR3 contains 15 residues. The germline V gene has CDR1 SGHAT and CDR2 FQNNGV. The CDR3 sequence is CASSLRQTTNEKLFF. CDR3 sequence (DNA): TGTGCCAGCAGCCTCCGACAGACAACTAATGAAAAACTGTTTTTT. Supplemented by reference TRBV11-2 and TRBJ1-4, the full variable domain reads EAGVAQSPRYKIIEKRQSVAFWCNPISGHATLYWYQQILGQGPKLLIQFQNNGVVDDSQLPKDRFSAERLKGVDSTLKIQPAKLEDSAVYLCASSLRQTTNEKLFFGSGTQLSVL.

This chain joins TRBV14 and TRBJ2-1, with 11 bases fitting TRBD2. The junction had 4 bases not matched to a gene; V was cut back by 5 bases and J by 1 base. CDR1 SGHDN and CDR2 FVKESK come from the germline V gene. This CDR3 comprises 16 residues. In DNA form, the CDR3 reads TGTGCCAGCAGCTTAGCGGGAGGGAGGTCCTACAATGAGCAGTTCTTC. Translated, it gives CASSLAGGRSYNEQFF.

The chain has TRBV9 and TRBJ1-1; D is ambiguous. V was pared by 0 bases and J by 1 base, with 13 bases between. The CDR3 contains 16 residues. Germline V lookup: CDR1 SGDLS, CDR2 YYNGEE. This CDR3 reads CASSVDGGFGNTEAFF. The CDR3 nucleotides are TGTGCCAGCAGCGTAGATGGAGGGTTTGGGAACACTGAAGCTTTCTTT.

This clone showed up just a few times. The J gene is TRBJ1-5, the V gene TRBV27; TRBD1 agrees at 7 bases. This CDR3 comprises 16 residues. V lost 6 bases and J lost 6; bases outside the gene matches: 14. Per germline, CDR1 MNHEY and CDR2 SMNVEV (reference sequence). The chain's CDR3 is CASRTTGEGIGQPQHF. The CDR3 DNA sequence: TGTGCCAGCAGGACCACAGGGGAAGGGATCGGTCAGCCCCAGCATTTT.

This clone was observed a few times. The rearrangement uses TRBV18 and TRBJ1-2, with TRBD1 matching 8 bases. This CDR3 spans 14 amino acids. The V segment lost 3 bases and the J segment 4 bases; nucleotides outside the gene matches: 4. In germline, CDR1 is KGHSH, CDR2 LQKENI. The CDR3: CASSPETGGYGYTF. The CDR3 nucleotides are TGTGCCAGCTCACCTGAAACAGGGGGCTATGGCTACACCTTC.

The genes are TRBV13 and TRBJ2-7; 8 bases agree with TRBD2. The CDR3 sequence is 16 residues long. The V gene end was trimmed by 0 bases and the J gene end by 4 bases; junction bases not matched to a gene: 8. The germline V gene has CDR1 PRHDT and CDR2 FYEKMQ (reference sequence). The DNA of the CDR3 is TGTGCCAGCAGCTTAGGGTACAGCGGGAGCGGATACGAGCAGTACTTC. It yields the protein CASSLGYSGSGYEQYF.

The V gene is TRBV10-2, the J gene TRBJ1-5; D not resolved. Trimming took off 7 bases at V and 2 bases at J, with 6 bases between the two ends. The germline V gene has CDR1 WSHSY and CDR2 SAAADI. The CDR3 spans 12 residues. CDR3 sequence reads: CASTTGNQPQHF. CDR3 coding DNA: TGCGCCAGCACCACGGGCAATCAGCCCCAGCATTTT.

The chain carries TRBV28 and TRBJ2-7; 7 positions agree with TRBD1. The CDR3 consists of 14 residues. V shed 6 bases and J 3 bases; nucleotides not matched to a gene: 8. In germline, CDR1 is MDHEN, CDR2 SYDVKM. The CDR3 spells CASRETGAVYEQYF. Written as DNA, the CDR3 is TGTGCCAGCAGAGAAACAGGGGCCGTCTACGAGCAGTACTTC.

The V call is TRBV11-2, the J call TRBJ2-2; TRBD1 matches 7 bases. Unmatched junction bases numbered 10, after V lost 2 bases and J lost 7 bases. The germline gives CDR1 SGHAT, CDR2 FQNNGV. The length of the CDR3 is 16 residues. CDR3 DNA: TGTGCCAGCAGCTTACAGTTGACAGGGATGAACGGGGAGCTGTTTTTT. Its protein product is CASSLQLTGMNGELFF. The full variable domain, rest sourced from reference TRBV11-2 and TRBJ2-2, is EAGVAQSPRYKIIEKRQSVAFWCNPISGHATLYWYQQILGQGPKLLIQFQNNGVVDDSQLPKDRFSAERLKGVDSTLKIQPAKLEDSAVYLCASSLQLTGMNGELFFGEGSRLTVL.

This clone was picked up one time. The rearrangement links TRBV7-9 to TRBJ2-1, with 10 bases that match TRBD2. V trimming: 3 bases; J trimming: 9 bases; junction bases outside the gene matches: 8. The CDR3 sequence is 15 residues long. CDR1 is SEHNR, CDR2 FQNEAQ, per germline (reference sequence). CDR3 nucleotides: TGTGCCAGCAGCTTCCTTCGCGGACTAGCGGCTGAGCAGTTCTTC. This translates into CASSFLRGLAAEQFF.

The J gene is TRBJ2-5, the V gene TRBV18; D is ambiguous. The CDR3 has 13 residues. Trimming stripped 3 bases from V and 1 base from J, with 6 bases between. CDR1 is KGHSH, CDR2 LQKENI, per germline. CDR3 DNA: TGTGCCAGCTCACCGGTCACCCAAGAGACCCAGTACTTC. Translated: CASSPVTQETQYF.

V gene TRBV18 combines with J gene TRBJ2-1; 8 bases agree with TRBD2. The CDR3 length is 15 residues. The V gene end was trimmed by 4 bases and the J gene end by 7 bases; junction bases not matched to a gene: 9. Germline CDR1 reads KGHSH; CDR2 reads LQKENI. The CDR3 DNA reads as TGTGCCAGCTCACGAACTAGCGGAGGGGGGAATGAGCAGTTCTTC. Amino acids: CASSRTSGGGNEQFF.

This chain connects TRBV30 to TRBJ1-2; possibly TRBD1 for D (6 bases). This CDR3 contains 11 residues. Trimming took 4 bases from V and 4 from J, leaving 7 bases between them. CDR1 and CDR2 (germline): GTSNPN, SVGIG (reference sequence). In DNA form, the CDR3 reads TGTGCCTGGACAGGGGCCTATGGCTACACCTTC. It encodes CAWTGAYGYTF.

The chain joins TRBV5-5 to TRBJ2-3, with 12 positions matching TRBD2. V lost 4 bases, J lost 2 bases, and 5 bases stayed unmatched. In germline, CDR1 is SGHKS, CDR2 YYEKEE (reference sequence). CDR3 length: 16 amino acids. As DNA, the CDR3 is TGTGCCAGCAGCCCGGGGACTAGCGGGTACACAGATACGCAGTATTTT. Translated, it gives CASSPGTSGYTDTQYF.

V usage is TRBV28 and J usage is TRBJ2-5; D is unclear. Trimming stripped 7 bases from V and 5 bases from J, with 14 bases between. Per germline, CDR1 MDHEN and CDR2 SYDVKM. This CDR3 region has 13 residues. The CDR3 DNA follows: TGTGCCAGCACTCCCCCTCCTGGGGAGACCCAGTACTTC. This codes for CASTPPPGETQYF.

The chain is built from TRBV10-3 and TRBJ2-2; D is undetermined. The CDR3 consists of 15 residues. CDR1 and CDR2 (germline): ENHRY, SYGVKD. V was trimmed by 2 bases and J by 0 bases, leaving 7 bases between them. CDR3 loop: CAISETSANTGELFF. The CDR3, as DNA: TGTGCCATCAGTGAGACGTCAGCGAACACCGGGGAGCTGTTTTTT.

V is TRBV6-5 and J is TRBJ2-1; TRBD1 or TRBD2 may be the D gene (5 bases each). CDR3 length: 14 residues. The V gene lost 3 bases and the J gene lost 1 base, with 7 bases spanning the gap. CDR1 is MNHEY, CDR2 SVGAGI, per germline. CDR3 DNA sequence: TGTGCCAGCAGTTATGGGGGTTCCTACAATGAGCAGTTCTTC. Translated, it gives CASSYGGSYNEQFF.

The chain recombines TRBV7-2 with TRBJ2-7; no clear D. The V end was cut by 1 base, the J end by 2 bases, with 9 bases between. Germline V gene sequence: CDR1 SGHTA, CDR2 FQGNSA. This CDR3 contains 14 residues. CDR3 coding DNA: TGTGCCAGCAGCTTAGATGGGTGGGCCTACGAGCAGTACTTC. Residues: CASSLDGWAYEQYF.

The chain employs TRBV19 and TRBJ2-7; a weak D match, TRBD2 (5 bases). V was trimmed by 5 bases and J by 1 base, leaving 12 bases between them. The CDR3 is 14 amino acids. Germline assignment: CDR1 LNHDA and CDR2 SQIVND (reference sequence). CDR3 in amino acids: CASSRTGVSYEQYF. The CDR3 coding sequence is TGTGCCAGTAGTCGGACCGGGGTTTCCTACGAGCAGTACTTC.

This chain joins TRBV15 and TRBJ1-4, with D uncertain. V was cut by 3 bases and J by 7 bases, with 15 bases left in between. The germline V gene encodes CDR1 LNHNV and CDR2 YYDKDF (reference sequence). The CDR3 covers 15 residues. DNA for the CDR3: TGTGCCACCAGCAGCTACTTCACTCTGGGTGAAAAACTGTTTTTT. This gives the protein CATSSYFTLGEKLFF.

This clone was recorded only once. The rearrangement uses TRBV5-6 and TRBJ1-4; D unresolved. The CDR3 runs 16 residues. The V gene's germline CDR1 is SGHDT and CDR2 YYEEEE. V gave up 2 bases and J gave up 0 bases, with 11 bases separating them. CDR3 loop: CASSFGRPSTNEKLFF. In nucleotides, the CDR3 is TGTGCCAGCAGCTTTGGGCGCCCCTCAACTAATGAAAAACTGTTTTTT.

J is TRBJ1-2 and V is TRBV5-6; TRBD1 matches 8 bases. V lost 2 bases to trimming and J lost 4 bases; unmatched junction nucleotides: 4. This CDR3 comprises 14 residues. Germline V lookup: CDR1 SGHDT, CDR2 YYEEEE. In DNA form, the CDR3 reads TGTGCCAGCAGCTTTCCAGGGGGCGTCTATGGCTACACCTTC. Translating gives CASSFPGGVYGYTF.

The rearrangement joins TRBV5-1 to TRBJ2-2; either TRBD1 or TRBD2 may fit D (5 bases each). The CDR3 is made up of 15 amino acids. The V end lost 3 bases, the J end lost 6 bases, and 15 bases lay between the germline ends. CDR1 is SGHRS, CDR2 YFSETQ, per germline. CDR3 protein: CASSSQGRGAGELFF. For the CDR3, the DNA is TGCGCCAGCAGCTCCCAGGGCAGAGGGGCCGGGGAGCTGTTTTTT.

This chain links TRBV11-2 with TRBJ2-5; TRBD1 aligns across 7 bases. V lost 1 base, J lost 3 bases, and 2 bases stayed unmatched. This CDR3 has 14 residues. From germline, CDR1 is SGHAT and CDR2 FQNNGV. CDR3: CASSLVGTEETQYF. The CDR3 region has the DNA TGTGCCAGCAGCTTAGTGGGGACAGAAGAGACCCAGTACTTC.